This TCR beta chain was observed in a study of T cells expressing NK-cell markers (dated by TCRdb to 2020 to 2021). As for the study more broadly: Three sorted T-cell subsets (CD3+CD56+NKG2C+, CD3+CD56+NKG2C- and CD3+CD56-NKG2C+) from about 8 donors had their TCR beta-chain repertoires profiled. The eight sequenced donors were randomly selected healthy volunteers, three men and five women. Among the eight sequenced donors, seven were HCMV-seropositive and one was HCMV-seronegative. Libraries were sequenced as 2 x 150 bp reads on Illumina HiSeq 2000/2500, MiSeq or NextSeq.

Sequencing instrument: Illumina HiSeq 2000. The TCR beta cDNA libraries were made using 5'RACE template switching, a step that added both a universal primer site and unique molecular identifiers. Synthesis of cDNA was primed from the TCR beta constant segment and was followed by two consecutive PCR amplification steps. As for how the authors treated the data: Reads were demultiplexed and grouped by UMI with MIGEC, and clonotypes were assembled and quantified with MiTCR. To exclude erroneous sequences, only TCR cDNA sequences supported by at least two reads were retained. The tcR package was used for downstream repertoire analysis, and clonotypes were matched between fractions using CDR3 nucleotide sequence together with V segment. VDJmatch was used to annotate antigen specificity against VDJdb, with one amino acid substitution in CDR3 permitted. After reprocessing by TCRdb, each CDR3 protein sequence is one entry, and no DNA is given. TCRdb, not the original authors, processed these V and J calls. The data table for this sample lists 140,000 or so distinct CDR3 sequences. The ten largest clones represent less than 15% of the sample.

CDR1 and CDR2 (SEHNR, FQNEAQ) derive from the germline V gene (reference sequence). Taken from cysteine to phenylalanine, the CDR3 has 17 residues. DNA is not recorded here. HCMV-specific IgG was detected in serum with a commercial ELISA kit to determine HCMV serostatus. Ficoll density gradient centrifugation was used to isolate peripheral blood mononuclear cells from blood. The investigation overall reported the following: In five to seven donors, the dominant CD3+CD56+NKG2C+ clonotypes were among the top 10 CD8+ clonotypes and accounted for about 1.0-7.5% of CD8+ T cells. Those dominant clonotypes were again the most abundant among CD3+CD56-NKG2C+ cells in a handful of donors, at about 25-60.1%. Whether the expanded NKG2C-expressing T cell clones were specific for HCMV antigens remained unclear.

For this clonotype: The clone's antigen remains unknown.

Sample: blood T cells: a sorted CD56 or NKG2C T cell subset, CD4+ or CD8+ T cells, or bulk PBMC T cells (not recorded which). The V gene is TRBV7-9 and the J gene is TRBJ2-2; TCRdb's assignment of TRBD2 cannot be checked, as there is no DNA. This receptor was identified in a man younger than 30 in good health. Donor details come from another sample of the same person, matched by shared clones. CDR3 reads: CATFGHTETSNTGELFF.